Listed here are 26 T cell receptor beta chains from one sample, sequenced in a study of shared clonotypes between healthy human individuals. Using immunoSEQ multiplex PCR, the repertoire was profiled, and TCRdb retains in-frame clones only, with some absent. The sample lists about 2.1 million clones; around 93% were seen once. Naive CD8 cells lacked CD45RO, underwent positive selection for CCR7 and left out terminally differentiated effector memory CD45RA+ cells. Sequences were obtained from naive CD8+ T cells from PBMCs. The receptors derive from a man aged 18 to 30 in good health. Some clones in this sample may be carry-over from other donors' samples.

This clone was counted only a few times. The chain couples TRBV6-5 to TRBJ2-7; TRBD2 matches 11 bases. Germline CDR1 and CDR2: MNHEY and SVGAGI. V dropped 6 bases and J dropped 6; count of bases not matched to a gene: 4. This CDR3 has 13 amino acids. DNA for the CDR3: TGTGCCAGCAGACTAGCGGGAGCTCTCGAGCAGTACTTC. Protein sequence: CASRLAGALEQYF.

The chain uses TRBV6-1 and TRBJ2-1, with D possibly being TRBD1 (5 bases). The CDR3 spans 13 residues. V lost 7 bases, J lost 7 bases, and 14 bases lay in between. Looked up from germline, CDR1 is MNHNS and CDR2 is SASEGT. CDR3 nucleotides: TGTGCCAGCATTATTGATCAGGGAAATGAGCAGTTCTTC. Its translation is CASIIDQGNEQFF.

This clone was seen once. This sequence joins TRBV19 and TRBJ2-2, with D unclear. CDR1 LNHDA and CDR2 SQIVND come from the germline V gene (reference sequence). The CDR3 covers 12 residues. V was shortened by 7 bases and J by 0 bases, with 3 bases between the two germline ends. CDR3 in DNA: TGTGCCAGTACCGCGAACACCGGGGAGCTGTTTTTT. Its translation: CASTANTGELFF.

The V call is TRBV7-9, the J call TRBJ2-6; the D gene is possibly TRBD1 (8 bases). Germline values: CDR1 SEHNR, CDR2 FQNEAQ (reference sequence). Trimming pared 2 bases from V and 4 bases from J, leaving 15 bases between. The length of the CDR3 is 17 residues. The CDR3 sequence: CASSLSGTGFGANVLTF. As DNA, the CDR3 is TGTGCCAGCAGCTTAAGCGGGACAGGCTTCGGGGCCAACGTCCTGACTTTC. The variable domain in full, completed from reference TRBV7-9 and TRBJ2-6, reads DTGVSQNPRHKITKRGQNVTFRCDPISEHNRLYWYRQTLGQGPEFLTYFQNEAQLEKSRLLSDRFSAERPKGSFSTLEIQRTEQGDSAMYLCASSLSGTGFGANVLTFGAGSRLTVL.

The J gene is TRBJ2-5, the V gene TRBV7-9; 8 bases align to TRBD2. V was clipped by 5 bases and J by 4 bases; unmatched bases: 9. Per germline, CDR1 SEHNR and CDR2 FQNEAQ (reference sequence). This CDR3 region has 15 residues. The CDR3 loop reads CASSPAGVGRETQYF. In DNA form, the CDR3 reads TGTGCCAGCAGCCCAGCGGGAGTGGGGCGAGAGACCCAGTACTTC.

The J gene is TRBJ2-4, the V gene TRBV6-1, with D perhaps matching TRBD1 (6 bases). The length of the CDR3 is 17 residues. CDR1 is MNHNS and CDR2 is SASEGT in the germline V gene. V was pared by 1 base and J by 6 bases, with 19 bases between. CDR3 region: CASSEEGWTARLNIQYF. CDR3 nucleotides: TGTGCCAGCAGTGAAGAAGGGTGGACAGCAAGATTAAACATTCAGTACTTC.

CDR3: CASSLFTGWANTGELFF. As DNA, the CDR3 is TGTGCCAGCAGTTTATTTACAGGCTGGGCGAACACCGGGGAGCTGTTTTTT. This rearrangement joins TRBV28 to TRBJ2-2; possibly TRBD1 for D (5 bases). The CDR3 sequence is 17 residues long. The germline V and J ends were trimmed by 1 base and 0 bases, with 12 bases remaining between them. The germline gives CDR1 MDHEN, CDR2 SYDVKM.

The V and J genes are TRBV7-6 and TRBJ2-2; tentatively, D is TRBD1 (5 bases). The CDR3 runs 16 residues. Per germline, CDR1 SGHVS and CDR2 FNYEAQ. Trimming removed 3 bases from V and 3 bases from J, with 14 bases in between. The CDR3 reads CASSFDSTGDTGELFF. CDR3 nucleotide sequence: TGTGCCAGCAGCTTCGACTCAACAGGCGACACCGGGGAGCTGTTTTTT.

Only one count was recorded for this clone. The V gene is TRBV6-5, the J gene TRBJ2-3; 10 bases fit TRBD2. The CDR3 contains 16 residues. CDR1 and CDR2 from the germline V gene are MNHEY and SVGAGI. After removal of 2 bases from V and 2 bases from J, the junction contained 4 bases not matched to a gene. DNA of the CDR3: TGTGCCAGCAGTTACGTGCTAGCGGGAGCCACAGATACGCAGTATTTT. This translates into CASSYVLAGATDTQYF.

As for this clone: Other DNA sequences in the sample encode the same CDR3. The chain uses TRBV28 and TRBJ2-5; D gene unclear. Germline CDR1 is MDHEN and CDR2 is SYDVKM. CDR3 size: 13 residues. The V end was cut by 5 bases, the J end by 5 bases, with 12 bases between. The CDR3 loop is CASSPTGRETQYF. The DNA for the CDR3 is TGTGCCAGCAGTCCCACGGGCCGGGAGACCCAGTACTTC.

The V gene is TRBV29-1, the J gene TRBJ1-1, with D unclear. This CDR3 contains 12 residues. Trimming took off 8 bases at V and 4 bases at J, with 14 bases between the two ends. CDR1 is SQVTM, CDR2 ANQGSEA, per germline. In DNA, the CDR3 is TGCAGCCCTGGGGTGGCGGGCACTGAAGCTTTCTTT. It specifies CSPGVAGTEAFF. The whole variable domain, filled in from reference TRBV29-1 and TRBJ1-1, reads SAVISQKPSRDICQRGTSLTIQCQVDSQVTMMFWYRQQPGQSLTLIATANQGSEATYESGFVIDKFPISRPNLTFSTLTVSNMSPEDSSIYLCSPGVAGTEAFFGQGTRLTVV.

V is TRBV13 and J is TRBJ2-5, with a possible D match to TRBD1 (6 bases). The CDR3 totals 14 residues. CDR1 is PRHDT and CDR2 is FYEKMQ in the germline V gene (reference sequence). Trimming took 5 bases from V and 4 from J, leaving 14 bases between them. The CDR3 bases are TGTGCCAGCAGCCTCCGACAGGATCGAGAGACCCAGTACTTC. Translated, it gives CASSLRQDRETQYF.

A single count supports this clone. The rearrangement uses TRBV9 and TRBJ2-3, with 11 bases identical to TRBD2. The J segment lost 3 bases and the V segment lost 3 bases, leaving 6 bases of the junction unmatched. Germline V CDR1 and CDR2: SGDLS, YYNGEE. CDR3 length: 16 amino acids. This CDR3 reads CASSDPGTSGTDTQYF. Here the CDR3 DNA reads TGTGCCAGCAGCGACCCCGGGACTAGCGGTACAGATACGCAGTATTTT.

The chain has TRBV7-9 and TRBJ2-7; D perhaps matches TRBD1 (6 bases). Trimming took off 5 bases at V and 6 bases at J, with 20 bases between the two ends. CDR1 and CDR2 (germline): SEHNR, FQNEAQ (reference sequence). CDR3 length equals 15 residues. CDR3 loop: CASSGGLTILSEQYF. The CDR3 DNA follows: TGTGCCAGCAGCGGGGGCCTTACTATCTTGAGCGAGCAGTACTTC.

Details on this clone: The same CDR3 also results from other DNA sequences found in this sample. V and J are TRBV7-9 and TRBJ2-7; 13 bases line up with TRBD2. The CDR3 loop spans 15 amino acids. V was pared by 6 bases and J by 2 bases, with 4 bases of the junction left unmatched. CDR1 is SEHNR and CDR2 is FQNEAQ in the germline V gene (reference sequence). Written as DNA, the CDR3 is TGTGCCAGCAGTCTTACTAGCGGGAGGGCCTACGAGCAGTACTTC. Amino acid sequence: CASSLTSGRAYEQYF.

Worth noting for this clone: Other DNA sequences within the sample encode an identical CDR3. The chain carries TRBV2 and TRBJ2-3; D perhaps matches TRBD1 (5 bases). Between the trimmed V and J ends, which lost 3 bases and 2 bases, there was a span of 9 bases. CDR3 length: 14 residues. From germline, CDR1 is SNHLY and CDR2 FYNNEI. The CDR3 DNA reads TGTGCCAGCAGTGATGGCAGGGACACAGATACGCAGTATTTT. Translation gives CASSDGRDTDTQYF.

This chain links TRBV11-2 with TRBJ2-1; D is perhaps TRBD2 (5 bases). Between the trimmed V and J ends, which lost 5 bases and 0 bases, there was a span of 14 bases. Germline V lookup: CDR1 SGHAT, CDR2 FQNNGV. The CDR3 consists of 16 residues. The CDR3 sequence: CASSNPSLLSYNEQFF. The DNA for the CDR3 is TGTGCCAGCAGCAATCCTAGCCTCCTCTCCTACAATGAGCAGTTCTTC. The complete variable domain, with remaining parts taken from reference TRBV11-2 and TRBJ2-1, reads EAGVAQSPRYKIIEKRQSVAFWCNPISGHATLYWYQQILGQGPKLLIQFQNNGVVDDSQLPKDRFSAERLKGVDSTLKIQPAKLEDSAVYLCASSNPSLLSYNEQFFGPGTRLTVL.

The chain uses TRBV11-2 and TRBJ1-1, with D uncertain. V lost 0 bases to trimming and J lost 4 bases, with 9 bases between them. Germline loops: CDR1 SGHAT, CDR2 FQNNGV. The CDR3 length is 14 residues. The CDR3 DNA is TGTGCCAGCAGCTTAGATCTAGGGCTCACTGAAGCTTTCTTT. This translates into CASSLDLGLTEAFF.

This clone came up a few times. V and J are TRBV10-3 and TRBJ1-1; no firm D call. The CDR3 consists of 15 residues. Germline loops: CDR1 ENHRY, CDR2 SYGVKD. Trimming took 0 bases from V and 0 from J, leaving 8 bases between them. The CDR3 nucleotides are TGTGCCATCAGTGAGTCTAGGAAACTGAACACTGAAGCTTTCTTT. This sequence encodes CAISESRKLNTEAFF.

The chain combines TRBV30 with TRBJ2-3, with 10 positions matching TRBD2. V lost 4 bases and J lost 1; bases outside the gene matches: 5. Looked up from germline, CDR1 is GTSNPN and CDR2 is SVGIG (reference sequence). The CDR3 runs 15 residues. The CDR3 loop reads CAWTLAGVRTDTQYF. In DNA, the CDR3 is TGTGCCTGGACTCTAGCGGGAGTACGCACAGATACGCAGTATTTT.

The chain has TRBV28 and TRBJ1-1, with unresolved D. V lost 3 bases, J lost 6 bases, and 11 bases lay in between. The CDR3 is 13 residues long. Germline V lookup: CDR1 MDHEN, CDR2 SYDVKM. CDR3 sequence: CASSFRGYAEAFF. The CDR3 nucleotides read TGTGCCAGCAGTTTCCGGGGTTATGCTGAAGCTTTCTTT.

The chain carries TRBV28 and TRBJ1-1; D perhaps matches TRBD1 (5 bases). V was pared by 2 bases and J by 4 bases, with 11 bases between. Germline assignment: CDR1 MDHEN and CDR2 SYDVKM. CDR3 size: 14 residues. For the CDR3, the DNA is TGTGCCAGCAGTTTAAGGGGCGTTTCCACTGAAGCTTTCTTT. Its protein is CASSLRGVSTEAFF.

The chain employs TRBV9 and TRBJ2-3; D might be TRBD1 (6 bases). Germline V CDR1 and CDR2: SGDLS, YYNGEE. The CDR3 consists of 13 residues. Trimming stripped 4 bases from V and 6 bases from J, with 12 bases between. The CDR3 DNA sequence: TGTGCCAGCAGCCCCCCAAGGGGGGATACGCAGTATTTT. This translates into CASSPPRGDTQYF.

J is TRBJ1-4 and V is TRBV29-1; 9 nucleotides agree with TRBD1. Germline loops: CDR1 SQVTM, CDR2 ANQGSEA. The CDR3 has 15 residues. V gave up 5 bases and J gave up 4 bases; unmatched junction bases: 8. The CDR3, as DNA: TGCAGCGTTCTGGCCGGGACAGGGTTTAATGAAAAACTGTTTTTT. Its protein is CSVLAGTGFNEKLFF.

In DNA, the CDR3 is TGTGCCAGCACCCCAGGGACTAGCGGGAGGTGGAATGAGCAGTTCTTC. Amino acids: CASTPGTSGRWNEQFF. V is TRBV27 and J is TRBJ2-1; 15 bases agree with TRBD2. The CDR3 covers 16 residues. CDR1 is MNHEY, CDR2 SMNVEV, per germline (reference sequence). J was trimmed by 7 bases and V by 7 bases; bases with no gene match: 8.

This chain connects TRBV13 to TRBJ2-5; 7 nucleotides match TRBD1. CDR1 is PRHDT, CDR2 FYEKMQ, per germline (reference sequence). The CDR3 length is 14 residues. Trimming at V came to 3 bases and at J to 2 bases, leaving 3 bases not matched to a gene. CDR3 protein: CASSFQTGQETQYF. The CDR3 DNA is TGTGCCAGCAGCTTTCAGACAGGGCAAGAGACCCAGTACTTC.